One T cell receptor (beta chain) is described in this entry. CDR3 length: 17 residues. Germline CDR1 and CDR2: SGHDT and YYEEEE. With 4 bases clipped from V and 0 bases from J, the junction kept 10 bases outside the gene matches. Vbeta (60) and Jbeta (13) primers were used in the PCR. TCRdb's copy holds only in-frame clones and misses some; the assay was immunoSEQ multiplex PCR. This sample's clone table lists some 82,000 clones. The data were obtained in a study of cytomegalovirus exposure and HLA in healthy donors. The specimen was PBMCs. This receptor was identified in a woman in her twenties or thirties in good health and CMV-seronegative. The J gene is TRBJ1-1, the V gene TRBV5-6; 9 bases match TRBD1. This chain's CDR3 is CASSPGTGQDMNTEAFF. In DNA form, the CDR3 reads TGTGCCAGCAGCCCCGGGACAGGGCAAGATATGAACACTGAAGCTTTCTTT.